These T cell receptor beta chains were read from a single sample in a study of T cell clones after liver transplantation. This table comes from immunoSEQ multiplex PCR, and its TCRdb copy is limited to in-frame clones, with some not included. This table holds 45,000 to 60,000 clones, 60% to 80% found once. The source material was CD4+ T cells from blood, sampled at the 22-month timepoint. Every receptor here comes from a human patient who received a liver transplant. Some T cells may be provided by the graft donor. CDR3s include the opening cysteine and the closing phenylalanine or tryptophan. The order of the fields is J gene, V gene, CDR3 protein.

TRBJ2-7 | TRBV14 | CASSQALVLAYEQYF
TRBJ2-7 | TRBV7-8 | CASSVRWTYEQYF
TRBJ1-1 | TRBV6-1 | CASSTEIGNTEAFF
TRBJ2-5 | TRBV27 | CASSSGRGETQYF
TRBJ2-3 | TRBV2 | CASSDRADTQYF
TRBJ2-7 | TRBV14 | CASSQQGYEQYF
TRBJ1-1 | TRBV29-1 | CSAQTAMNTEAFF
TRBJ1-1 | TRBV27 | CASSLSNLGEAFF
TRBJ1-5 | TRBV19 | CASSQDRNQPQHF
TRBJ2-2 | TRBV7-9 | CASSSMGQGTGELFF
TRBJ2-2 | TRBV2 | CASSVGGGTGELFF
TRBJ1-2 | TRBV10-1 | CASSEDRDYGYTF
TRBJ1-2 | TRBV5-8 | CASSRNGDGYHGYTF
TRBJ2-2 | TRBV11-1 | CASTRGVIDTGELFF
TRBJ2-2 | TRBV7-2 | CASSFGTGGTGELFF
TRBJ2-1 | TRBV13 | CASSFWTGGFNEQFF